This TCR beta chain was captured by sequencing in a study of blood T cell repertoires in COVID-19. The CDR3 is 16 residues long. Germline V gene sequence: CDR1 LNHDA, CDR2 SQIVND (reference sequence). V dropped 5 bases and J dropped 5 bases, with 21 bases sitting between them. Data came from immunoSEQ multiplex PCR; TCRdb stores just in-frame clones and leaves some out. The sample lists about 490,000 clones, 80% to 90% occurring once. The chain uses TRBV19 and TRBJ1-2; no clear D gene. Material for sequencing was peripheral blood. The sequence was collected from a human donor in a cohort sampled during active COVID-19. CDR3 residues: CASSLPSTGSGYGYTF. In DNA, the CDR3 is TGTGCCAGTAGTCTACCCTCGACGGGGTCTGGATATGGCTACACCTTC.